The TCR beta chain described here comes from a study of blood T cell repertoires in COVID-19. Study at large: The United States, Italy and Spain were the sources of the acute and convalescent COVID-19 samples. Nucleic acid was either cDNA or gDNA, and it came from T cells, B-cell-depleted T cells, or PBMCs.

As handled by the study authors: Cell counts per sample came from amplifying reference gene primers. Libraries were prepared by immunoSEQ multiplex PCR; TCRdb keeps only in-frame clonotypes and omits some of them. V and J calls and clone size are as listed in that table; D and trimming were resolved from the DNA. The sample consists of approximately 180,000 clones, about 87% of them appearing once. CDR1 SEHNR and CDR2 FQNEAQ come from the germline V gene (reference sequence). Trimming took off 2 bases at V and 1 base at J, with 6 bases between the two ends. The CDR3 totals 14 residues. The V call is TRBV7-9, the J call TRBJ1-3, with D perhaps TRBD1 (5 bases). The clonotype originates from a woman between 45 and 65 years old with acute or convalescent COVID-19. The sequenced material came from peripheral blood. CDR3 sequence: CASSLPGSGNTIYF. The CDR3 bases are TGTGCCAGCAGCTTACCAGGGTCTGGAAACACCATATATTTT.